The next 3 T cell receptor beta chains were all read from a single sample in a study of T cell changes during pregnancy in multiple sclerosis. Only in-frame clones appear in the TCRdb table, and some are missing; sequencing was by immunoSEQ multiplex PCR. Of approximately 53,000 clones in the sample, more than 90% were seen once. The sample was CD4+ T cells from peripheral blood mononuclear cells, taken before pregnancy. These receptors all come from a female donor with multiple sclerosis, enrolled in a pregnancy study.

The rearrangement links TRBV27 to TRBJ1-2, with 10 positions matching TRBD1. V lost 4 bases, J lost 6 bases, and 8 bases stayed unmatched. CDR1 and CDR2 from the germline V gene are MNHEY and SMNVEV (reference sequence). The CDR3 extends over 15 amino acids. CDR3 region: CASSSPGTGVNGYTF. For the CDR3, the DNA is TGTGCCAGCAGTTCCCCCGGGACAGGGGTAAATGGCTACACCTTC.

This sequence joins TRBV1 and TRBJ2-1; TRBD2, as called in the table, went unchecked against the DNA. TRBV1 is labeled a pseudogene. CDR3 length: 18 amino acids. DNA of the CDR3: TGCACCAGCAGCCAACCTGGGACTAGCGGGAGGAAGCGCGATGAGCAGTTCTTC. It yields the protein CTSSQPGTSGRKRDEQFF.

The V call is TRBV5-1, the J call TRBJ2-1; TRBD2 matches 10 bases. Per the germline V gene, CDR1 is SGHRS and CDR2 is YFSETQ. V lost 0 bases to trimming and J lost 9 bases; unmatched junction nucleotides: 12. This CDR3 has 17 residues. CDR3 in amino acids: CASSLVRSLAGVGEQFF. CDR3 nucleotide sequence: TGCGCCAGCAGCTTGGTAAGGTCCCTAGCGGGAGTCGGTGAGCAGTTCTTC.